This TCR beta chain was sequenced in a study of OX40 agonist ivuxolimab in advanced cancers. Whole-study context: Patients receiving dose escalation had hepatocellular carcinoma, melanoma, renal cell or head and neck cancer.

The V end was cut by 0 bases, the J end by 5 bases, with 8 bases between. Germline CDR1 and CDR2: SGHNT and YYREEE (reference sequence). The CDR3 spans 13 residues. This clone showed up just a few times. Some clones are missing from TCRdb's copy, which holds only in-frame ones; the method was immunoSEQ multiplex PCR. The table shows roughly 52,000 clones, with around three quarters occurring only once. The chain carries TRBV5-4 and TRBJ1-1; D is uncertain. The clonotype comes from an adult with an advanced solid tumor such as melanoma, head and neck, liver or kidney cancer. The sequencing used CD4+ or CD8+ T cells sorted from blood, collected in a trial of the OX40 agonist ivuxolimab. The CDR3 sequence is CASSLGGRTEAFF. The CDR3, as DNA: TGTGCCAGCAGCTTGGGAGGGAGGACTGAAGCTTTCTTT.